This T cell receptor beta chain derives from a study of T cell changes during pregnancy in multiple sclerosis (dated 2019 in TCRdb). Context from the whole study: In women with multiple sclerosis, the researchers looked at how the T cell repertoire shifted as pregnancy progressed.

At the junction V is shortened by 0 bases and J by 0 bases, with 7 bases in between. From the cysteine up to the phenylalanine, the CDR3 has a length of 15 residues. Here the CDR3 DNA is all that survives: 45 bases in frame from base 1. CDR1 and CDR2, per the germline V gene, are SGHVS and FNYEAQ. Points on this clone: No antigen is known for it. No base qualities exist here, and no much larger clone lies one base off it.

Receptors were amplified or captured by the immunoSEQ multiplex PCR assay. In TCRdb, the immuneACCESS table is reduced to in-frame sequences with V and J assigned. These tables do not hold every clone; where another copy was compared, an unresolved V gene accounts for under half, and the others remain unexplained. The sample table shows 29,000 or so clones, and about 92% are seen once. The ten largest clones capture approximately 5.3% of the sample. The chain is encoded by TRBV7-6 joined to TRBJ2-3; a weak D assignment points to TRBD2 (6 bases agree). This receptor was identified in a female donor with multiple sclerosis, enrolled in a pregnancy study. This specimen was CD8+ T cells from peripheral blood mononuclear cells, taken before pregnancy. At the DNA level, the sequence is TGTGCCAGCAGCTTAGCCAGCGGGAGCACAGATACGCAGTATTTT. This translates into CASSLASGSTDTQYF.